A selection of T cell receptor beta chains follows, all from one sample in a study of regulatory T cells in long-lasting Graves disease. TCRdb re-called the multiplex PCR reads with MiXCR, one entry per CDR3 protein. Counted here are about 470,000 distinct CDR3 sequences, less than 25% occurring once; the ten biggest clones make up approximately 8%. Sequences were derived from peripheral blood mononuclear cells (PBMCs), sampled when the disease was refractory, from a patient treated with antithyroid drugs. These receptors originate from a female donor with Graves disease. Each CDR3 is given with its conserved first and last residue. The D gene is left open where the match is weak. Expanded clones get a size class; other rows say once, few or many, or leave the size out.

D gene,J gene,clone size,V gene,CDR3 protein,CDR3 DNA
-,TRBJ2-7,-,TRBV6-4,CASSWAQGVYEQYF,TGTGCCAGCAGCTGGGCACAGGGTGTTTACGAGCAGTACTTC
-,TRBJ1-1,few,TRBV7-8,CASSLSLPGNTEAFF,TGTGCCAGCAGCTTATCTCTCCCGGGAAACACTGAAGCTTTCTTT
-,TRBJ2-7,many,TRBV12-3/TRBV12-4,CASSSFAARYEQYF,TGTGCCAGCAGTTCTTTCGCAGCGCGATACGAGCAGTACTTC
-,TRBJ1-1,-,TRBV10-2,CASSELGLEAFF,TGCGCCAGCAGTGAGTTAGGGTTGGAAGCTTTCTTT
-,TRBJ2-7,-,TRBV28,CASSRWGAFEQYF,TGTGCCAGCAGCCGGTGGGGGGCGTTTGAGCAGTACTTC
TRBD2,TRBJ2-7,few,TRBV5-1,CASSLLAGHLEQYF,TGCGCCAGCAGCTTATTAGCGGGACACCTCGAGCAGTACTTC
TRBD2,TRBJ2-5,-,TRBV28,CASSPAGGPYYQETQYF,TGTGCCAGCAGTCCAGCGGGAGGGCCTTACTACCAAGAGACCCAGTACTTC
-,TRBJ1-1,-,TRBV7-9,CASSSISNTEAFF,TGTGCCAGCAGCAGCATATCGAACACTGAAGCTTTCTTT
TRBD2,TRBJ2-1,few,TRBV24-1,CATSSGTSLNEQFF,TGTGCCACCAGTTCCGGGACTAGCTTGAATGAGCAGTTCTTC
-,TRBJ2-5,-,TRBV19,CASSTSSGTQETQYF,TGTGCCAGTAGTACCTCTTCCGGGACACAAGAGACCCAGTACTTC
TRBD1,TRBJ1-1,many,TRBV10-3,CAIRSTGDGGTEAFF,TGTGCCATCAGAAGTACAGGGGACGGGGGCACTGAAGCTTTCTTT
TRBD1,TRBJ1-2,many,TRBV12-3/TRBV12-4,CASSTGQGINGYTF,TGTGCCAGCAGTACCGGACAGGGGATCAATGGCTACACCTTC
-,TRBJ2-7,many,TRBV28,CATYRDEQYF,TGTGCCACCTACCGGGACGAGCAGTACTTC
TRBD1,TRBJ2-2,many,TRBV6-2/TRBV6-3,CASSRTGGMGGELFF,TGTGCCAGCAGTCGGACAGGGGGCATGGGCGGGGAGCTGTTTTTT
TRBD1,TRBJ1-2,few,TRBV6-5,CASSYGTDLYGYTF,TGTGCCAGCAGTTACGGGACAGATCTATATGGCTACACCTTC
-,TRBJ2-1,-,TRBV13,CASRGVADLNEQFF,TGCGCCAGCAGGGGTGTTGCCGATCTCAATGAGCAGTTCTTC
TRBD2,TRBJ2-7,few,TRBV5-6,CASSYGLAGEQYF,TGTGCCAGCAGCTACGGACTAGCGGGGGAGCAGTACTTC
-,TRBJ2-7,-,TRBV5-6,CASSGVGHEQYF,TGTGCCAGCAGCGGGGTTGGCCACGAGCAGTACTTC
TRBD2,TRBJ2-5,once,TRBV20-1,CSASRLAGVPGTQHF,TGCAGTGCTAGCCGGCTAGCGGGCGTCCCGGGGACCCAGCACTTC
TRBD2,TRBJ2-7,-,TRBV7-2,CASSLPPPSPLAGVGEQYF,TGTGCCAGCAGCTTACCCCCACCCTCTCCCCTAGCGGGAGTAGGTGAGCAGTACTTC
TRBD2,TRBJ2-2,once,TRBV28,CASSLGLAGGHTGELFF,TGTGCCAGCAGTCTGGGACTAGCGGGAGGGCACACCGGGGAGCTGTTTTTT
TRBD2,TRBJ2-5,many,TRBV29-1,CSVERGGQETQYF,TGCAGCGTTGAAAGGGGAGGGCAAGAGACCCAGTACTTC
TRBD2,TRBJ2-1,-,TRBV28,CASSLAGHNEQFF,TGTGCCAGCAGCCTAGCGGGCCACAATGAGCAGTTCTTC
TRBD1,TRBJ1-2,many,TRBV28,CASSSGQGPYWGLSKTRRGGYTF,TGTGCCAGCAGCTCGGGACAGGGGCCCTATTGGGGTTTGAGTAAAACCCGTCGGGGCGGCTACACCTTC
-,TRBJ2-7,many,TRBV2,CASSPGPPQIYEQYF,TGTGCCAGCAGTCCGGGTCCACCTCAGATCTACGAGCAGTACTTC
TRBD2,TRBJ2-7,few,TRBV7-8,CASNGGSSGTYEQYF,TGTGCCAGCAACGGGGGGTCTAGCGGGACCTACGAGCAGTACTTC
TRBD2,TRBJ2-5,many,TRBV27,CASSLVPGLAGVEETQYF,TGTGCCAGCAGTTTGGTCCCGGGACTAGCGGGAGTCGAAGAGACCCAGTACTTC
TRBD1,TRBJ1-2,-,TRBV7-2,CASSLITGTGGGYTF,TGTGCCAGCAGCCTCATTACCGGGACAGGAGGAGGCTACACCTTC
-,TRBJ1-2,many,TRBV30,CAWSEGYGYTF,TGTGCCTGGAGCGAGGGCTATGGCTACACCTTC
-,TRBJ2-7,-,TRBV6-9,CASSWNRASEQYF,TGTGCCAGCAGTTGGAACCGGGCCTCAGAGCAGTACTTC
-,TRBJ1-1,few,TRBV18,CASSPFPRAGNTEAFF,TGTGCCAGCTCACCATTCCCGAGGGCGGGAAACACTGAAGCTTTCTTT
-,TRBJ1-1,few,TRBV27,CASSLSSLMNTEAFF,TGTGCCAGCAGTTTATCCTCCCTCATGAACACTGAAGCTTTCTTT
-,TRBJ1-5,few,TRBV6-2/TRBV6-3,CASSGRDYNQPQHF,TGTGCCAGCAGTGGCCGGGATTATAATCAGCCCCAGCATTTT
-,TRBJ2-7,-,TRBV5-1,CASSLRGVLYEQYF,TGCGCCAGCAGCTTGAGAGGGGTTCTATACGAGCAGTACTTC
-,TRBJ2-1,-,TRBV27,CASSLSGVGNNEQFF,TGTGCCAGCAGCCTTAGTGGGGTAGGGAACAATGAGCAGTTCTTC
TRBD2,TRBJ2-1,-,TRBV11-2,CASSWTSGRVGEQFF,TGTGCCAGCAGCTGGACTAGCGGGAGGGTAGGTGAGCAGTTCTTC
-,TRBJ2-3,-,TRBV5-1,CASSLGATRGADTQYF,TGCGCCAGCAGCTTAGGGGCCACTAGAGGGGCAGATACGCAGTATTTT
TRBD2,TRBJ2-1,-,TRBV7-8,CACQRETAYNEQFF,TGTGCCTGTCAGCGGGAGACCGCCTACAATGAGCAGTTCTTC
TRBD2,TRBJ2-7,many,TRBV12-3/TRBV12-4,CASRGLAGPTYEQYF,TGTGCCAGCAGGGGACTAGCGGGCCCCACCTACGAGCAGTACTTC
-,TRBJ2-7,-,TRBV7-9,CASSLFSAYEQYF,TGTGCCAGCAGCTTGTTCTCAGCCTACGAGCAGTACTTC
TRBD2,TRBJ2-7,few,TRBV12-3/TRBV12-4,CASRGLAGVYEQYF,TGTGCCAGCAGGGGACTAGCGGGAGTGTACGAGCAGTACTTC
-,TRBJ2-5,many,TRBV6-1,CTKRKGRETQYF,TGTACTAAAAGGAAGGGGAGGGAGACCCAGTACTTC
-,TRBJ2-7,few,TRBV6-5,CASSYGESSYEQYF,TGTGCCAGCAGTTACGGGGAAAGCTCCTACGAGCAGTACTTC
TRBD1,TRBJ1-4,-,TRBV28,CASSSTGAEYEKLFF,TGTGCCAGCAGTTCAACAGGGGCGGAATATGAAAAACTGTTTTTT
TRBD2,TRBJ2-5,-,TRBV2,CASSERLAGGPREAQYF,TGTGCCAGCAGTGAACGGCTAGCGGGAGGGCCGAGAGAGGCCCAGTACTTC
-,TRBJ1-2,many,TRBV11-2,CASSFGPERTPIDNGYTF,TGTGCCAGCAGCTTTGGTCCCGAAAGGACACCTATAGATAATGGCTACACCTTC
-,TRBJ2-2,many,TRBV12-3/TRBV12-4,CASSLRWELRSGELFF,TGTGCCAGCAGTTTAAGGTGGGAGTTAAGGTCCGGGGAGCTGTTTTTT
TRBD1,TRBJ1-5,few,TRBV12-5,CASALLFPGQGGNQPQHF,TGTGCTAGTGCCCTGCTTTTTCCGGGACAGGGGGGGAATCAGCCCCAGCATTTT
-,TRBJ1-4,many,TRBV6-1,CASSEPYDWGAPPTNEKLFF,TGTGCCAGCAGTGAACCCTATGATTGGGGGGCCCCACCAACTAATGAAAAACTGTTTTTT
TRBD2,TRBJ2-7,-,TRBV5-4,CASSLVRENYEQYF,TGTGCCAGCAGCTTGGTGCGGGAGAACTACGAGCAGTACTTC
TRBD1,TRBJ2-7,-,TRBV6-5,CASSYSARGQTYEQYF,TGTGCCAGCAGTTACTCCGCCAGGGGGCAAACCTACGAGCAGTACTTC
-,TRBJ1-4,many,TRBV28,CASSSQDPNEKLFF,TGTGCCAGCAGTTCACAGGACCCTAATGAAAAACTGTTTTTT
TRBD1,TRBJ2-1,-,TRBV7-2,CASSRDRGSHNEQFF,TGTGCCAGCAGCCGAGACAGGGGGTCCCACAATGAGCAGTTCTTC
TRBD1,TRBJ1-1,-,TRBV7-2,CASSLVHRGGTEAFF,TGTGCCAGCAGCTTAGTGCACAGGGGGGGTACTGAAGCTTTCTTT
-,TRBJ2-7,-,TRBV2,CASTLGGHLSYEQYF,TGTGCCAGCACCCTTGGGGGACACCTGTCCTACGAGCAGTACTTC
TRBD1,TRBJ1-1,-,TRBV5-1,CASSLSQGDTEAFF,TGCGCCAGCAGCTTGTCACAGGGGGACACTGAAGCTTTCTTT
-,TRBJ2-6,-,TRBV15,CATSIVGLGANVLTF,TGTGCCACCAGCATTGTAGGTTTGGGGGCCAACGTCCTGACTTTC
-,TRBJ1-5,many,TRBV12-3/TRBV12-4,CASSFTSGSNQPQHF,TGTGCCAGCAGTTTTACTTCGGGCAGTAATCAGCCCCAGCATTTT